What follows are 5 T cell receptor beta chains derived from one specimen sequenced in a study of Ad26.COV2.S vaccination and SARS-CoV-2 variants (dated by TCRdb to the early 2020s). Library preparation employed the immunoSEQ multiplex PCR assay. TCRdb's version of the immuneACCESS table is confined to in-frame rearrangements and falls short of the full clone set. An unresolved V gene accounts for under half of the shortfall where checked; the remainder is of unknown origin. This sample holds about 680,000 clones; 70% to 90% were observed only once. The ten largest clones represent about 1.5% of the sample. Sample treatment or condition, as interpreted from the label and publication: roughly 20 received Ad26.COV2.S at low or high dose, single or two shots; about 5 received placebo; per-sample allocation not given. Repertoires of vaccine and placebo recipients were sequenced from samples taken on day 63 after the first injection.

Sequenced material: peripheral blood, taken in a trial of Ad26.COV2.S vaccine versus placebo. The receptors shown here come from a person aged 18 to 59 who received the Ad26.COV2.S COVID-19 vaccine or a placebo.

This clone was observed once. The rearrangement uses TRBV10-2 and TRBJ2-3; D might be TRBD1 (6 bases). CDR3 length: 14 amino acids. V shed 5 bases and J shed 8 bases, with 17 bases lying between them. CDR1 WSHSY and CDR2 SAAADI come from the germline V gene. CDR3 coding DNA: TGCGCCAGCAGTCACAGGGCGGTGTTAGGTACGCAGTATTTT. This sequence encodes CASSHRAVLGTQYF.

The V gene is TRBV6-2 or TRBV6-3, the J gene TRBJ1-2; TRBD1 might be the D (6 bases). CDR3 size: 15 residues. Germline V gene sequence: CDR1 MNHEY, CDR2 SVGEGT. The V and J ends lost 2 bases and 4 bases respectively, with 14 bases between them. The CDR3 nucleotides read TGTGCCAGCAGTTACGACACCCTGGACAGCTATGGCTACACCTTC. Translated: CASSYDTLDSYGYTF.

The V call is TRBV3-1 (or the pseudogene TRBV3-2), the J call TRBJ2-5; D not certain. Germline values: CDR1 LGHDT, CDR2 YNNKEL (reference sequence). The CDR3 totals 14 residues. The V and J ends lost 6 bases and 5 bases respectively, with 16 bases between them. The CDR3 loop reads CASSPAIVGETQYF. DNA of the CDR3: TGTGCCAGCAGTCCCGCTATTGTGGGGGAGACCCAGTACTTC.

This chain links TRBV7-2 with TRBJ2-6; D ambiguous. This CDR3 region has 15 residues. Between the trimmed V and J ends, which lost 5 bases and 0 bases, there was a span of 8 bases. Germline CDR1 reads SGHTA; CDR2 reads FQGNSA. This chain's CDR3 is CASSPNRSGANVLTF. CDR3 coding DNA: TGTGCCAGCAGCCCAAACCGCTCTGGGGCCAACGTCCTGACTTTC.

This clone appeared a single time. V gene TRBV7-6 combines with J gene TRBJ2-4; TRBD2 agrees at 8 bases. This CDR3 region has 18 residues. Per the germline V gene, CDR1 is SGHVS and CDR2 is FNYEAQ. The V gene end was trimmed by 4 bases and the J gene end by 0 bases; junction bases not matched to a gene: 11. The CDR3, as DNA: TGTGCCAGCAGCTCCGGGGGGAAAGCGGGAGAAGCCAAAAACATTCAGTACTTC. It codes for CASSSGGKAGEAKNIQYF.